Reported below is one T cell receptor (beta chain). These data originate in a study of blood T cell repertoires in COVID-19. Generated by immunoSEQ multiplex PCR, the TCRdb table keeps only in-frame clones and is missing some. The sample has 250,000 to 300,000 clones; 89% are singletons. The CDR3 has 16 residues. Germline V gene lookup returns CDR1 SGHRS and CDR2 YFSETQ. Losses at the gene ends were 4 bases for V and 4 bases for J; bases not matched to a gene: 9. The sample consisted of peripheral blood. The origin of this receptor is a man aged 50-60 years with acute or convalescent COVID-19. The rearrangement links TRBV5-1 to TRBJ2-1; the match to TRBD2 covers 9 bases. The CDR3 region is CASSPPSAGGYNEQFF. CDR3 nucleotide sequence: TGCGCCAGCAGCCCCCCCTCAGCGGGGGGTTACAATGAGCAGTTCTTC.